This T cell receptor (beta chain) was sequenced in a study of T-cell memory formation after mild COVID-19 (dated by TCRdb to 2020 to 2023). Notes on the research overall: Most TCR sequence clusters were specific to one of the two donors. Longitudinal TCRalpha and TCRbeta repertoire sequencing tracked T-cell clones expanding and contracting after mild COVID-19 in a couple of donors. Two young, previously healthy adult volunteers made up the cohort, one male and one female.

At the junction V is shortened by 1 base and J by 3 bases; bases outside the gene matches: 4. The CDR3 runs 16 amino acids, cysteine and phenylalanine included. Just CDR3 DNA is preserved here, 48 bases in frame from base 1. Reading the germline V gene (reference sequence) gives CDR1 SEHNR and CDR2 FQNEAQ. The listed sequencing device is Illumina NovaSeq 6000. TCRalpha and TCRbeta cDNA libraries were built by 5'RACE with constant-segment primers, adding sample barcodes and unique molecular identifiers. Trizol reagent was used to extract RNA from every sample. Libraries were amplified in two PCR steps, with a second sample barcode and Illumina TruSeq adapters added in the second step. The libraries were sequenced on an Illumina NovaSeq using 2 x 150 bp paired-end reads. In the authors' own workflow: With migec v1.2.7, reads were demultiplexed and then collapsed into UMI-guided consensus sequences. Using mixcr v2.1.11, the UMI consensuses were aligned to TRA and TRB V and J templates and assembled into clonotypes. A clonotype was counted as expanded or contracted only when both edgeR and NoisET called the clonotype significant, with the noise models trained on biological replicates. For edgeR calls, a false discovery rate-adjusted p below 0.01 and a log2 fold-change threshold of 1 were applied. PCA with hierarchical clustering of max-normalized trajectories of the 1000 most abundant clonotypes was used as exploratory dynamics analysis. Separately sequenced CD4+ and CD8+ repertoires were used to assign the CD4 or CD8 phenotype of responding clones. Through fastp at Q25 and MiXCR, TCRdb rebuilt clones from the public reads, retaining in-frame beta chains. A single entry per CDR3 protein holds the most common genes and DNA from its merged rows. The V and J calls here are based on TCRdb, not the publication. The sample table contains 75,000 to 95,000 distinct CDR3 sequences; only one count was recorded for approximately 13% of them. The ten largest clones add up to about 25% of the sample.

With respect to this clonotype: Its antigen remains undetermined. Per-base qualities were not stored, and no clone one base away is much larger.

The study at large found these results: Contracting CD4+ clones were located mainly in the CM and EM memory subsets, whereas CD8+ clones were found to be enriched in EMRA. The detection of some responding clones in pre-infection memory suggests that pre-existing cross-reactive memory T cells joined the SARS-CoV-2 response. Clones that contracted from day 15 to 85 showed balanced CD4/CD8 phenotypes, whereas a second wave of clones that expanded from day 15 to 37 leaned towards CD4+. The study included only a couple of mild cases, and larger cohorts that include severe cases with pre-infection samples were judged to be necessary. The second-wave clones that peaked on day 37 were not confirmed to be SARS-CoV-2 specific.

Ficoll-Paque density gradient centrifugation was used to isolate PBMCs. This clonotype originated in an adult woman who had mild COVID-19 (a few samples of this study predate the infection). The sample titles of this study are shuffled in the database, so cell type and time point are left out; the donor was told from shared clones. The V and J genes are TRBV7-9 and TRBJ2-7, and TRBD2 matches 12 of the central bases. The source material was PBMCs or a T cell subset sorted from them (not recorded which). In nucleotide form, the sequence is TGTGCCAGCAGCTTAGGGACTAGCGGGAAGATCTACGAGCAGTACTTC. The translation is CASSLGTSGKIYEQYF.